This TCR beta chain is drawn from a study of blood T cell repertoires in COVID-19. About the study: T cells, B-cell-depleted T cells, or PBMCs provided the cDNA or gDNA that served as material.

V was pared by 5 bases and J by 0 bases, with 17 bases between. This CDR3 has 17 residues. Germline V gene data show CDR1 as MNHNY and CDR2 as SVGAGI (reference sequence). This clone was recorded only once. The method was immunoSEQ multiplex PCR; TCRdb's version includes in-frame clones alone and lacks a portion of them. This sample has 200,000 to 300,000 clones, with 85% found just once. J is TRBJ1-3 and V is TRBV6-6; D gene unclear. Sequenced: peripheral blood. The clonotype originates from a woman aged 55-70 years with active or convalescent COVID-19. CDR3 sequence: CASSPLSPLSSGNTIYF. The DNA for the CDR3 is TGTGCCAGCAGTCCCCTTTCGCCCCTGAGCTCTGGAAACACCATATATTTT.